Sequencing of this TCR beta chain was carried out in a study of T cells in localized non-small cell lung cancer. Findings and limits, study-wide: It remains possible that heterogeneity exists, since only one tumor region was sequenced. It was uninvolved adjacent lung that showed the highest T cell clonality, exceeding tumor. Out of the top 100 tumor clones, a median about 57 were seen in adjacent lung. Longer overall survival was seen with higher T cell density measured in blood.

On this clone: The antigen is unknown.

Assay used: immunoSEQ multiplex PCR; TCRdb lists only in-frame clones, some missing. The data show tens of thousands of clones, with more than 70% seen just once and 10% to 15% held by the top ten. The CDR3 is made up of 14 amino acids. The germline V gene has CDR1 SEHNR and CDR2 FQNEAQ (reference sequence). The J segment lost 11 bases and the V segment lost 3 bases, leaving 6 bases of the junction unmatched. Sequenced material: peripheral blood, taken before any cancer treatment. This chain joins TRBV7-9 and TRBJ2-3; TRBD2 agrees at 12 bases. The sequence was collected from a female donor older than 55 with stage III squamous cell lung carcinoma. In DNA, the CDR3 is TGTGCCAGCAGCTTGGGACTAGCGGGCCTTGAGCAGTATTTT. Translated: CASSLGLAGLEQYF.